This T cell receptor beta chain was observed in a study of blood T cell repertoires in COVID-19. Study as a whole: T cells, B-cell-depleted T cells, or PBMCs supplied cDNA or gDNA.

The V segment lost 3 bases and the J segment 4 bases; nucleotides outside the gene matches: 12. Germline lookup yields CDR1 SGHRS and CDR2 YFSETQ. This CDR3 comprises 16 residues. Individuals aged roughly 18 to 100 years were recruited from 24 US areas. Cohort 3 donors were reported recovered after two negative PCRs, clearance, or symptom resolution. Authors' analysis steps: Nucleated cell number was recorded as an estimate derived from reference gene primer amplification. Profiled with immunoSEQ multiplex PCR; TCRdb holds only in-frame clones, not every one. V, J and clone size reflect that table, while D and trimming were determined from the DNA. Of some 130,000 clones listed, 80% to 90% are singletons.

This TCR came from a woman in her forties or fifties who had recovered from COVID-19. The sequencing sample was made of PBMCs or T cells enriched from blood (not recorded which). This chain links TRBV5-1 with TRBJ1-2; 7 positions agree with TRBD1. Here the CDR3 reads CASSYEPGTATYGYTF. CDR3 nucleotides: TGCGCCAGCAGCTACGAGCCGGGGACAGCGACCTATGGCTACACCTTC. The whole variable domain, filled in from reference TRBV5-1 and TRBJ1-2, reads KAGVTQTPRYLIKTRGQQVTLSCSPISGHRSVSWYQQTPGQGLQFLFEYFSETQRNKGNFPGRFSGRQFSNSRSEMNVSTLELGDSALYLCASSYEPGTATYGYTFGSGTRLTVV.